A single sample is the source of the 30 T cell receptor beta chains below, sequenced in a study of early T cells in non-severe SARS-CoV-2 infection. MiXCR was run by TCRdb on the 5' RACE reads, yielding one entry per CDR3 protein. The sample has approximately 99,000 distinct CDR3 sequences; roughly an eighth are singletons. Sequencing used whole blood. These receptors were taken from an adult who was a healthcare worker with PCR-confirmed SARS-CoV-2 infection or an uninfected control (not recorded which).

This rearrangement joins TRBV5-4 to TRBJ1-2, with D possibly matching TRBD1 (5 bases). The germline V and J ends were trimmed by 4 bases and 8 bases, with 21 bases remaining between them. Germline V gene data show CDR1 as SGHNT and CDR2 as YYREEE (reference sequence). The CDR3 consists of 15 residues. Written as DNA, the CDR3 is TGTGCCAGCAGCCAACTTCCGGGACTGAGGAACGGCTACACCTTC. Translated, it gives CASSQLPGLRNGYTF.

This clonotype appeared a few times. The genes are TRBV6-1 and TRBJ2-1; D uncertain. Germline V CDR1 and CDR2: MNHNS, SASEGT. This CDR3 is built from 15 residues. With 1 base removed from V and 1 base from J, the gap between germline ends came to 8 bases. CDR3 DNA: TGTGCCAGCAGTGAAGAGGCCTCTTCCTACAATGAGCAGTTCTTC. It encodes CASSEEASSYNEQFF.

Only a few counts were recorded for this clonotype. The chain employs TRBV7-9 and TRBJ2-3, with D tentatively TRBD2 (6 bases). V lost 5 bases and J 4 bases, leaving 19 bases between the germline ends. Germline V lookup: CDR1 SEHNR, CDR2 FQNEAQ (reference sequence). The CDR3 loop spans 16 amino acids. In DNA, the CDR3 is TGTGCCAGCAGCCCCGGGTGGGGCTTAGCGGCAGATACGCAGTATTTT. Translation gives CASSPGWGLAADTQYF. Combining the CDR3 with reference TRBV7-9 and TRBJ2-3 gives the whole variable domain DTGVSQNPRHKITKRGQNVTFRCDPISEHNRLYWYRQTLGQGPEFLTYFQNEAQLEKSRLLSDRFSAERPKGSFSTLEIQRTEQGDSAMYLCASSPGWGLAADTQYFGPGTRLTVL.

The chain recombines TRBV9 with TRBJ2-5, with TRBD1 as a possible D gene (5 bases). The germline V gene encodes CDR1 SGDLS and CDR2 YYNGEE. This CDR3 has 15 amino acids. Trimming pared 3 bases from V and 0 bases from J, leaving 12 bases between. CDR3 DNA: TGTGCCAGCAGCGAGTCAGGGCTAGACCAAGAGACCCAGTACTTC. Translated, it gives CASSESGLDQETQYF.

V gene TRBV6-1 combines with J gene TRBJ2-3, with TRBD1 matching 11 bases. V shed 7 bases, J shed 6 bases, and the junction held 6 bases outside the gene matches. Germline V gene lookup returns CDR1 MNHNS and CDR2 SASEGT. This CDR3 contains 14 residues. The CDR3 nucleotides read TGTGCCAGCATTGGGACAGGGGGGACGGATACGCAGTATTTT. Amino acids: CASIGTGGTDTQYF.

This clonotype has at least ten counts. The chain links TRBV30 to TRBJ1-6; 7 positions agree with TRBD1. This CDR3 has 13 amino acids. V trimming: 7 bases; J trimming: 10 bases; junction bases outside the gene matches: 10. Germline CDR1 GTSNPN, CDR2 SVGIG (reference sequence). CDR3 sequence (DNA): TGTGCCTCAAACAGGGGCAGTTTATCACCCCTCCACTTT. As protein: CASNRGSLSPLHF.

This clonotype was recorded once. As DNA, the CDR3 is TGTGCCAGCAGTTTATCGCGGGAGGGGAGAGAGACCCAGTACTTC. Its translation is CASSLSREGRETQYF. The J gene is TRBJ2-5, the V gene TRBV27, with 9 bases matching TRBD2. The germline V gene has CDR1 MNHEY and CDR2 SMNVEV (reference sequence). V lost 0 bases and J lost 4; bases outside the gene matches: 3. The CDR3 covers 15 residues.

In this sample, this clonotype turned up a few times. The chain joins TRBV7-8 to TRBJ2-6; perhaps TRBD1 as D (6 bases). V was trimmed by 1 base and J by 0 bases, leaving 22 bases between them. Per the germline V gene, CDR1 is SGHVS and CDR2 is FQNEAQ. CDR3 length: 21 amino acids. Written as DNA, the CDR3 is TGTGCCAGCAGCTTAGTTCCCCTGACAGGTTGGAAACTCTCTGGGGCCAACGTCCTGACTTTC. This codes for CASSLVPLTGWKLSGANVLTF. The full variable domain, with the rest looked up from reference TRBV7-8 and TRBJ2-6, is GAGVSQSPRYKVAKRGQDVALRCDPISGHVSLFWYQQALGQGPEFLTYFQNEAQLDKSGLPSDRFFAERPEGSVSTLKIQRTQQEDSAVYLCASSLVPLTGWKLSGANVLTFGAGSRLTVL.

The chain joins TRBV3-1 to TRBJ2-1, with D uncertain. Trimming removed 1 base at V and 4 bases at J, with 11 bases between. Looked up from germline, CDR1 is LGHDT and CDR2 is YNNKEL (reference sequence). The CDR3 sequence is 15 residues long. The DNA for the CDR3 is TGTGCCAGCAGCCAAGGACTCCGCGGTTACAATGAGCAGTTCTTC. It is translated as CASSQGLRGYNEQFF.

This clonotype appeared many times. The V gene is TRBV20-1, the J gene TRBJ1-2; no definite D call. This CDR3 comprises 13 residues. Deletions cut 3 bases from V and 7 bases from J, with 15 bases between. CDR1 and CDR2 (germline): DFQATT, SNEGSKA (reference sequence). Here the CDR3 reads CSARTAKPLGYTF. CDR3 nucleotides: TGCAGTGCTAGGACGGCGAAACCTCTTGGCTACACCTTC.

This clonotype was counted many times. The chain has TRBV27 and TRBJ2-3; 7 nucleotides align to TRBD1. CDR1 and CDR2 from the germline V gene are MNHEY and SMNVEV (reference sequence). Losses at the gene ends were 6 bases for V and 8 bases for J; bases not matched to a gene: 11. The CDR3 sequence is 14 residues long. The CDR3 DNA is TGTGCCAGCAGGTCGACAGGGTTGAGGGTTACGCAGTATTTT. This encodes CASRSTGLRVTQYF.

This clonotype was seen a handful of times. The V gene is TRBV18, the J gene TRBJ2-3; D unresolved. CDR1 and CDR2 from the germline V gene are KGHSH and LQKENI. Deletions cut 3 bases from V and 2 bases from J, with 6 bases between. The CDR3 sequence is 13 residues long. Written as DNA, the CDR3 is TGTGCCAGCTCACCCTCGACCACAGATACGCAGTATTTT. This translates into CASSPSTTDTQYF.

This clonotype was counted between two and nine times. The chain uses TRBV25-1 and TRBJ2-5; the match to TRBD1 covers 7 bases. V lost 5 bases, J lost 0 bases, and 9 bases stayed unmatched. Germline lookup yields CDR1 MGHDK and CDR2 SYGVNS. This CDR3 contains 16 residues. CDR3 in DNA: TGTGCCAGCAGTACAAAACAGGGGAATTACCAAGAGACCCAGTACTTC. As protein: CASSTKQGNYQETQYF.

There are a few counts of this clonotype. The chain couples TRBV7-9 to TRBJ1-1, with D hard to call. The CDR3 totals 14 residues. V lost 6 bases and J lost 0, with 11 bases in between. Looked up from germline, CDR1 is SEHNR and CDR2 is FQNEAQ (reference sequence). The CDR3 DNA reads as TGTGCCAGCAGTCCCTCTAACGTGAACACTGAAGCTTTCTTT. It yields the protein CASSPSNVNTEAFF.

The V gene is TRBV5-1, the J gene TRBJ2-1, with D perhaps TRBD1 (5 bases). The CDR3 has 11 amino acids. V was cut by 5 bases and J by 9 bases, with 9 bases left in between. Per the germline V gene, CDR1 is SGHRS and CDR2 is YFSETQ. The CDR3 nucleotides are TGCGCCAGCAGGGGAAGGGGTGAGCAGTTCTTC. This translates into CASRGRGEQFF.

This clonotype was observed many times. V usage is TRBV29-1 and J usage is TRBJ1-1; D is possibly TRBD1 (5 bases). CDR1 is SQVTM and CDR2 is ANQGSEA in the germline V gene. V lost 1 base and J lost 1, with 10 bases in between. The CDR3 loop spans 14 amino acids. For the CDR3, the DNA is TGCAGCGTTGAAGCCCGACAGACGAACACTGAAGCTTTCTTT. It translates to CSVEARQTNTEAFF.

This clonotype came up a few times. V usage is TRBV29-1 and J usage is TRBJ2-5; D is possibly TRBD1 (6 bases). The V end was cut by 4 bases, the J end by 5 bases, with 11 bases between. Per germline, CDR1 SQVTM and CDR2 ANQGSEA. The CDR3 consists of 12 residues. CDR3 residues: CSVGAGDETQYF. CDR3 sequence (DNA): TGCAGCGTTGGGGCAGGGGATGAGACCCAGTACTTC.

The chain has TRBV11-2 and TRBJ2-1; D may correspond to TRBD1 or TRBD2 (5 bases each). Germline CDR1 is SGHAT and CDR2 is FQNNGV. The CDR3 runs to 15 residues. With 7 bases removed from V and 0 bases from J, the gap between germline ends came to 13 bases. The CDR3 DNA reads TGTGCCAGCATCGAAGGGGCGGGCTCCTACAATGAGCAGTTCTTC. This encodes CASIEGAGSYNEQFF.

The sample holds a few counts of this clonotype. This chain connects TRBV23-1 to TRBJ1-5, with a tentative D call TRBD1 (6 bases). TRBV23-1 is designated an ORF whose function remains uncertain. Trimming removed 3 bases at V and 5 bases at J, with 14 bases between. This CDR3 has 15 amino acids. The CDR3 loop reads CASSQPEGGDQPQHF. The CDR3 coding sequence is TGCGCCAGCAGTCAGCCCGAGGGGGGGGATCAGCCCCAGCATTTT.

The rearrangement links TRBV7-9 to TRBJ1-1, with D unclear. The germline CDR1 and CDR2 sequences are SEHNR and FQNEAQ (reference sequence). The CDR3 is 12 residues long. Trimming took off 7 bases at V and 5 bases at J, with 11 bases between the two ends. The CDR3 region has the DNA TGTGCCAGCACAGACATCAGTACTGAAGCTTTCTTT. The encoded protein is CASTDISTEAFF.

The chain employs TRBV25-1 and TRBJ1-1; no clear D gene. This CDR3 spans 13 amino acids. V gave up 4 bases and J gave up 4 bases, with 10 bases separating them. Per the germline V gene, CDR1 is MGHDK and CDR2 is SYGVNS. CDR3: CASSVNPSTEAFF. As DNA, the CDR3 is TGTGCCAGCAGTGTAAACCCGAGCACTGAAGCTTTCTTT.

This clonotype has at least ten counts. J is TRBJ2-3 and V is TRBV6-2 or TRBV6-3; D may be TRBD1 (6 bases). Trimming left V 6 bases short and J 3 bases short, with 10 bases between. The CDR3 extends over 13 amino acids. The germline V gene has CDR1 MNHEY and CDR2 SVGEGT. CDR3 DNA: TGTGCCAGCAGACCCCAGGGGACAGATACGCAGTATTTT. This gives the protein CASRPQGTDTQYF.

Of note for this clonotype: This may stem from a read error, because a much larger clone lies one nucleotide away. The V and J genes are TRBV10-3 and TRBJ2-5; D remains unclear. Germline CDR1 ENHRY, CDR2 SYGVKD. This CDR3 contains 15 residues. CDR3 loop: CAIGDSGKIQETQYF. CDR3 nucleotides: TGTGCCATCGGTGATTCGGGCAAGATTCAAGAGACCCAGTACTTC.

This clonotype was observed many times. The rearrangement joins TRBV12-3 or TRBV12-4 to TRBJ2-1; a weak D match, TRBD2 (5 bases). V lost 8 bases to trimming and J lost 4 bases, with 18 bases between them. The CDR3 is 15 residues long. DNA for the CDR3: TGTGCCAGCGCTCGTCCCGGGGATTCTTACAATGAGCAGTTCTTC. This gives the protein CASARPGDSYNEQFF.

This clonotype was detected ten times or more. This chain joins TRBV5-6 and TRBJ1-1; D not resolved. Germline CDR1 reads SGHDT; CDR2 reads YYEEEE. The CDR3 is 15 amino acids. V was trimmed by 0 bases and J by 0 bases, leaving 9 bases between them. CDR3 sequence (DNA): TGTGCCAGCAGCTTGGGGCGGCTAATGAACACTGAAGCTTTCTTT. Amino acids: CASSLGRLMNTEAFF.

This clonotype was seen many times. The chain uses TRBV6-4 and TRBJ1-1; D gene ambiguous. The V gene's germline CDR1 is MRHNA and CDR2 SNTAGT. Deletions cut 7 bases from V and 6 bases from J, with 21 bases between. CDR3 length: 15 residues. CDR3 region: CASIVWTPGMSEAFF. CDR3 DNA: TGTGCCAGCATCGTTTGGACTCCGGGGATGTCTGAAGCTTTCTTT.

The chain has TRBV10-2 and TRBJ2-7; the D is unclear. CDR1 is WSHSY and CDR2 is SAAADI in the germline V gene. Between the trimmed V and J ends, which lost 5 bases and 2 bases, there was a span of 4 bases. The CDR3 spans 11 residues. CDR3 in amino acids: CASSLTYEQYF. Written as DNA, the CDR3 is TGCGCCAGCAGTCTTACCTACGAGCAGTACTTC.

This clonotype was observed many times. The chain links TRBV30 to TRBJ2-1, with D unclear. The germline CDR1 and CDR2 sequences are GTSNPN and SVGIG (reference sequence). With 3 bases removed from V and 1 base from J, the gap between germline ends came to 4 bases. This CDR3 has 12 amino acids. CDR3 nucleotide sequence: TGTGCCTGGAGCTCATCCTACAATGAGCAGTTCTTC. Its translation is CAWSSSYNEQFF.

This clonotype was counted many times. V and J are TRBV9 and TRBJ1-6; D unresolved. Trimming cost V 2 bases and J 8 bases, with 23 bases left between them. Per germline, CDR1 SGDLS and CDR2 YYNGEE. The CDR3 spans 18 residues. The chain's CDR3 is CASSVQASTRGVDSPLHF. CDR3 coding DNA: TGTGCCAGCAGCGTCCAAGCTTCAACTCGGGGAGTTGATTCACCCCTCCACTTT. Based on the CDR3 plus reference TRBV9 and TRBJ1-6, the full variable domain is DSGVTQTPKHLITATGQRVTLRCSPRSGDLSVYWYQQSLDQGLQFLIQYYNGEERAKGNILERFSAQQFPDLHSELNLSSLELGDSALYFCASSVQASTRGVDSPLHFGNGTRLTVT.

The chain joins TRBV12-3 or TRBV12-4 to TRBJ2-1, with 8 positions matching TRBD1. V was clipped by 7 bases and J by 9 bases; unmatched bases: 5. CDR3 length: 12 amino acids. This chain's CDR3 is CASNGQGGEQFF. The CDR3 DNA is TGTGCCAGCAACGGACAGGGCGGTGAGCAGTTCTTC.